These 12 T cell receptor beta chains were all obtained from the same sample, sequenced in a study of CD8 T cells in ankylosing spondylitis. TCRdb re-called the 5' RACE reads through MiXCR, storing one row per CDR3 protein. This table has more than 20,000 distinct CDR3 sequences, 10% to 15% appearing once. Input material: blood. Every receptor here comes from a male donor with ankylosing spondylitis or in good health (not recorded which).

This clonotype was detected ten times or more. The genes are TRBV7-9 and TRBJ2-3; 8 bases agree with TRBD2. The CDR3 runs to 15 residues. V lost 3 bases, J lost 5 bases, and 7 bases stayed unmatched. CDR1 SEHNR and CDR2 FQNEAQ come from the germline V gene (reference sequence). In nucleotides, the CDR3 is TGTGCCAGCAGCTTCTCCGGGAGGGCCGGAGATACGCAGTATTTT. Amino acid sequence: CASSFSGRAGDTQYF.

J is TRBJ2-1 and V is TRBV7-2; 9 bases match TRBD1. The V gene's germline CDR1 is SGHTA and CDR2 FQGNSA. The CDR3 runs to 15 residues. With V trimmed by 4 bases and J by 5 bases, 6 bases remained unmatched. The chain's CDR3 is CASSSSGQGNNEQFF. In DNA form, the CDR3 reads TGTGCCAGCAGCTCTTCGGGACAGGGCAACAATGAGCAGTTCTTC.

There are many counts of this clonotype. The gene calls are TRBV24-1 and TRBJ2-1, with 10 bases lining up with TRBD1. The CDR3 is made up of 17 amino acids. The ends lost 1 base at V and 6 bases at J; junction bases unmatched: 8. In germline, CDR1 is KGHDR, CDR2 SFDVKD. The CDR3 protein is CATSDFGTGVPVNEQFF. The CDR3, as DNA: TGTGCCACCAGTGATTTTGGGACAGGGGTTCCGGTCAATGAGCAGTTCTTC.

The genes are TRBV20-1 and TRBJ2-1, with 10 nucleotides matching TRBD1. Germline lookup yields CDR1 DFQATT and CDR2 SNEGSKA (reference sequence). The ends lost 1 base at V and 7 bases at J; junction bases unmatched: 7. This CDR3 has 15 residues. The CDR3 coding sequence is TGCAGTGCTAGAGGACAGGGGGCAAGAAGTAATGAGCAGTTCTTC. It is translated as CSARGQGARSNEQFF.

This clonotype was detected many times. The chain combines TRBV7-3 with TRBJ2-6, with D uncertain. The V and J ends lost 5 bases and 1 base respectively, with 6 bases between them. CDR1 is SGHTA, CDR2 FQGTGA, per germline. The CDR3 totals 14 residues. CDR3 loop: CASSPVSGANVLTF. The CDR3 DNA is TGTGCCAGCAGCCCGGTATCTGGGGCCAACGTCCTGACTTTC.

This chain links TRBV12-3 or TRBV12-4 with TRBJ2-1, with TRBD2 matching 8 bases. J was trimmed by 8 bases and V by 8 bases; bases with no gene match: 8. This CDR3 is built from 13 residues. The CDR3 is CASAGGVSHEQFF. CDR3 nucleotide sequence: TGTGCCAGCGCCGGGGGGGTGAGCCATGAGCAGTTCTTC.

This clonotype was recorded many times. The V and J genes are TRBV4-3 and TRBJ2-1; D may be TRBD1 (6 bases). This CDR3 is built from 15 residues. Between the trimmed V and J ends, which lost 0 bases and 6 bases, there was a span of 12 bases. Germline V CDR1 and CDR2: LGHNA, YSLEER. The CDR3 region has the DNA TGCGCCAGCAGCCAAGATGGGGGCAGGTTCAATGAGCAGTTCTTC. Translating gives CASSQDGGRFNEQFF.

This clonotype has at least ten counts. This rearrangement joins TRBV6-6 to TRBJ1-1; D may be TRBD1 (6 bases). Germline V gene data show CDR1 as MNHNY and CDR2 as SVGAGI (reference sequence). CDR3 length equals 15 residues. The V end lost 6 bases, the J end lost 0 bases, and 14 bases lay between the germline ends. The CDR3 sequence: CASSPGQGLNTEAFF. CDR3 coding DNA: TGTGCCAGCAGCCCGGGGCAGGGGCTGAACACTGAAGCTTTCTTT.

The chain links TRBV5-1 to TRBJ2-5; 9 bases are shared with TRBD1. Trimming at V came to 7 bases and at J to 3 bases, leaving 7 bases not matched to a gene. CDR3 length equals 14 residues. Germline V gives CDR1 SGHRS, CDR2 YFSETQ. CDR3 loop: CASSGTGSKETQYF. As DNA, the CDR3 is TGCGCCAGCTCCGGGACAGGGAGTAAAGAGACCCAGTACTTC.

CDR3 coding DNA: TGCAGCACGACCCACGGGAACTATGGCTACACCTTC. It encodes CSTTHGNYGYTF. The rearrangement joins TRBV29-1 to TRBJ1-2; no reliable D call. The V gene lost 8 bases and the J gene lost 2 bases, with 12 bases spanning the gap. The CDR3 loop spans 12 amino acids. Germline V gives CDR1 SQVTM, CDR2 ANQGSEA.

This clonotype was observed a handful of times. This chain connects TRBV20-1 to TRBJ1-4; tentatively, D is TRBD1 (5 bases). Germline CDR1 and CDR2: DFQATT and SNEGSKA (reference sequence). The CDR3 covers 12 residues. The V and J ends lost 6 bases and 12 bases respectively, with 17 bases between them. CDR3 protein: CSANRGDSQLFF. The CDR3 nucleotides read TGCAGTGCCAATAGAGGAGACAGTCAACTGTTTTTT.

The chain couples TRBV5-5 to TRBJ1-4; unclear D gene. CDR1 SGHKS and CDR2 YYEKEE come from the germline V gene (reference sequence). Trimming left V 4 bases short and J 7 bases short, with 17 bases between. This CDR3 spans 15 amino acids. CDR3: CASSHQVAVAEKLFF. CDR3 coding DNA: TGTGCCAGCAGCCACCAGGTAGCAGTTGCTGAAAAACTGTTTTTT. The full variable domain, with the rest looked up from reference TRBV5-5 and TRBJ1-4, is DAGVTQSPTHLIKTRGQQVTLRCSPISGHKSVSWYQQVLGQGPQFIFQYYEKEERGRGNFPDRFSARQFPNYSSELNVNALLLGDSALYLCASSHQVAVAEKLFFGSGTQLSVL.